The 20 T cell receptor beta chains given below trace back to one sample, sequenced in a study of T cell responses to AZD1222 COVID-19 vaccine. Sequenced by immunoSEQ multiplex PCR; TCRdb stores in-frame clones only, minus some. The sample includes around 87,000 clones, approximately 91% seen only once; the top ten take 22%. The sequenced sample was peripheral blood, obtained on day 0 of AZD1222 vaccination. The receptors were gathered from an adult in good health.

The genes are TRBV11-1 and TRBJ1-6, with unresolved D. Germline CDR1 and CDR2: SGHAT and FQDESV (reference sequence). The CDR3 has 13 amino acids. The V gene lost 4 bases and the J gene lost 4 bases, with 5 bases spanning the gap. CDR3 protein: CASSSTYNSPLHF. For the CDR3, the DNA is TGTGCCAGCAGCTCAACTTATAATTCACCCCTCCACTTT.

V and J are TRBV2 and TRBJ2-7; 10 positions match TRBD2. Germline assignment: CDR1 SNHLY and CDR2 FYNNEI. This CDR3 spans 15 amino acids. The ends lost 7 bases at V and 9 bases at J; junction bases unmatched: 15. CDR3 in DNA: TGTGCCAGCAACCCCACGAGCGGGGGGGCTAACGTGCAGTACTTC. Translation: CASNPTSGGANVQYF.

About this clone itself: Other DNA variants within this sample encode the same CDR3. The J gene is TRBJ2-7, the V gene TRBV5-1, with D possibly being TRBD2 (5 bases). The CDR3 is 13 amino acids. Germline V gene lookup returns CDR1 SGHRS and CDR2 YFSETQ. The V gene lost 4 bases and the J gene lost 2 bases, with 10 bases spanning the gap. The CDR3 nucleotides read TGCGCCAGCAGCCTGGACGGGACCTACGAGCAGTACTTC. It is translated as CASSLDGTYEQYF.

The chain combines TRBV6-2 or TRBV6-3 with TRBJ2-7, with 8 bases lining up with TRBD1. Trimming took 4 bases from V and 2 from J; bases not matched to a gene: 7. Per the germline V gene, CDR1 is MNHEY and CDR2 is SVGEGT. This CDR3 contains 15 residues. Written as DNA, the CDR3 is TGTGCCAGCAGTTCCAGACAGGGGACCCCCTACGAGCAGTACTTC. Translation gives CASSSRQGTPYEQYF.

The chain combines TRBV19 with TRBJ1-3; the D is unclear. V was shortened by 4 bases and J by 0 bases, with 10 bases between the two germline ends. CDR1 is LNHDA, CDR2 SQIVND, per germline (reference sequence). The CDR3 has 15 residues. The CDR3 sequence: CASSSDGFSGNTIYF. The CDR3 DNA reads as TGTGCCAGTAGTAGCGACGGATTCTCTGGAAACACCATATATTTT.

This clone has just one count. This chain joins TRBV5-1 and TRBJ1-3; possibly TRBD1 for D (5 bases). From germline, CDR1 is SGHRS and CDR2 YFSETQ. This CDR3 region has 17 residues. V shed 1 base and J shed 0 bases, with 14 bases lying between them. The CDR3 DNA follows: TGCGCCAGCAGCTTGTTATCGGGGCCAAACTCTGGAAACACCATATATTTT. Amino acid sequence: CASSLLSGPNSGNTIYF.

The gene calls are TRBV6-2 or TRBV6-3 and TRBJ1-5; D perhaps matches TRBD1 (5 bases). Germline CDR1 is MNHEY and CDR2 is SVGEGT. The CDR3 consists of 15 residues. V lost 2 bases, J lost 2 bases, and 10 bases lay in between. CDR3 protein: CASSYRGVGNQPQHF. The DNA of the CDR3 is TGTGCCAGCAGTTACAGGGGCGTTGGCAATCAGCCCCAGCATTTT.

The chain is built from TRBV18 and TRBJ2-2; D might be TRBD1 (8 bases). This CDR3 has 16 amino acids. V shed 1 base and J shed 4 bases, with 13 bases lying between them. Germline assignment: CDR1 KGHSH and CDR2 LQKENI. CDR3 sequence: CASSPRTGRGTGELFF. The CDR3 nucleotides are TGTGCCAGCTCACCACGGACAGGGAGGGGCACCGGGGAGCTGTTTTTT.

This chain uses TRBV6-1 with TRBJ1-5, with D tentatively TRBD1 (6 bases). The CDR3 totals 18 residues. Trimming took 0 bases from V and 0 from J, leaving 15 bases between them. The germline V gene has CDR1 MNHNS and CDR2 SASEGT. CDR3 nucleotide sequence: TGTGCCAGCAGTGAAGCGGCAGGGGCCCCTATTAGCAATCAGCCCCAGCATTTT. This gives the protein CASSEAAGAPISNQPQHF.

V gene TRBV5-1 combines with J gene TRBJ1-5, with TRBD1 as a possible D gene (5 bases). In germline, CDR1 is SGHRS, CDR2 YFSETQ. The V and J ends lost 1 base and 5 bases respectively, with 13 bases between them. This CDR3 region has 15 residues. CDR3 protein: CASSLFAGGDQPQHF. DNA for the CDR3: TGCGCCAGCAGCTTGTTTGCGGGGGGGGATCAGCCCCAGCATTTT.

This rearrangement joins TRBV6-2 or TRBV6-3 to TRBJ2-7; tentatively, D is TRBD1 (8 bases). The germline gives CDR1 MNHEY, CDR2 SVGEGT. Deletions cut 6 bases from V and 6 bases from J, with 21 bases between. The CDR3 sequence is 15 residues long. CDR3 sequence: CASSFLGQGGGEQYF. The DNA for the CDR3 is TGTGCCAGCAGCTTCCTAGGACAGGGAGGGGGCGAGCAGTACTTC.

The chain joins TRBV11-3 to TRBJ1-1; TRBD1 agrees at 7 bases. The ends lost 1 base at V and 10 bases at J; junction bases unmatched: 3. This CDR3 contains 12 residues. CDR1 is SGHNT and CDR2 is YENEEA in the germline V gene. CDR3 amino acids: CASSLGQGRAFF. DNA of the CDR3: TGTGCCAGCAGCTTAGGACAGGGTCGAGCTTTCTTT.

The chain employs TRBV27 and TRBJ2-3; no firm D call. This CDR3 is 13 amino acids long. Deletions cut 3 bases from V and 0 bases from J, with 4 bases between. The germline CDR1 and CDR2 sequences are MNHEY and SMNVEV (reference sequence). The CDR3 is CASSFRSTDTQYF. In DNA, the CDR3 is TGTGCCAGCAGTTTCCGTAGCACAGATACGCAGTATTTT.

V gene TRBV18 combines with J gene TRBJ1-2, with 7 bases that match TRBD1. In germline, CDR1 is KGHSH, CDR2 LQKENI. The CDR3 spans 14 residues. V shed 6 bases, J shed 8 bases, and the junction held 12 bases outside the gene matches. Here the CDR3 DNA reads TGTGCCAGCTCCCCAAGACAGGGAACGATCGGCTACACCTTC. It translates to CASSPRQGTIGYTF. Full variable domain (missing parts from reference TRBV18 and TRBJ1-2): NAGVMQNPRHLVRRRGQEARLRCSPMKGHSHVYWYRQLPEEGLKFMVYLQKENIIDESGMPKERFSAEFPKEGPSILRIQQVVRGDSAAYFCASSPRQGTIGYTFGSGTRLTVV.

The chain has TRBV6-5 and TRBJ1-3; D not resolved. The CDR3 covers 12 residues. V lost 6 bases, J lost 8 bases, and 11 bases lay in between. Germline assignment: CDR1 MNHEY and CDR2 SVGAGI. CDR3 protein: CASRESGDTIYF. The CDR3 DNA follows: TGTGCCAGCAGGGAGTCCGGGGACACCATATATTTT.

As for this clone: The junction departs from the called germline gene at one end, perhaps through a read error. The chain combines TRBV5-4 with TRBJ1-1, with TRBD1 as a possible D gene (5 bases). The CDR3 is 13 residues long. Germline CDR1 and CDR2: SGHNT and YYREEE (reference sequence). CDR3 sequence: CASSLDKNTEAFF. Written as DNA, the CDR3 is TGTGCCAGCAGTTTGGACAAGAACACTGAAGCTTTCTTT.

The rearrangement links TRBV7-2 to TRBJ1-1; maybe TRBD1 (6 bases). The V gene's germline CDR1 is SGHTA and CDR2 FQGNSA. CDR3 size: 12 residues. The V end lost 4 bases, the J end lost 5 bases, and 8 bases lay between the germline ends. CDR3 DNA: TGTGCCAGCAGCTCCCAGGGGACTGAAGCTTTCTTT. Its translation: CASSSQGTEAFF.

The rearrangement joins TRBV5-1 to TRBJ2-7; TRBD1 matches at 7 bases. The junction had 5 bases not matched to a gene; V was cut back by 2 bases and J by 0 bases. The CDR3 extends over 15 amino acids. CDR1 is SGHRS, CDR2 YFSETQ, per germline. The CDR3 DNA follows: TGCGCCAGCAGCTTAAGGACAGGAACCTCCTACGAGCAGTACTTC. Protein: CASSLRTGTSYEQYF.

This chain connects TRBV9 to TRBJ1-3; no clear D gene. The CDR3 extends over 13 amino acids. CDR1 is SGDLS, CDR2 YYNGEE, per germline. The ends were cut back, 6 bases at V and 0 bases at J, with 7 bases in the middle. CDR3: CASTRSSGNTIYF. CDR3 DNA sequence: TGTGCCAGCACCCGGAGCTCTGGAAACACCATATATTTT. Supplemented by reference TRBV9 and TRBJ1-3, the full variable domain reads DSGVTQTPKHLITATGQRVTLRCSPRSGDLSVYWYQQSLDQGLQFLIQYYNGEERAKGNILERFSAQQFPDLHSELNLSSLELGDSALYFCASTRSSGNTIYFGEGSWLTVV.

J is TRBJ1-6 and V is TRBV7-3; TRBD1 might be the D (6 bases). Germline V CDR1 and CDR2: SGHTA, FQGTGA. The CDR3 length is 14 residues. Trimming shortened V by 1 base and J by 7 bases, and 8 bases separated the two germline ends. In DNA form, the CDR3 reads TGTGCCAGCAGCTTAAACAGGGCCAATTCACCCCTCCACTTT. Translating it yields CASSLNRANSPLHF.